These 31 T cell receptor beta chains were sequenced from one sample in a study of control samples from healthy donors and cancer patients. This table comes from immunoSEQ multiplex PCR, and its TCRdb copy is limited to in-frame clones, with some not included. Here the sample spans over 150,000 clones, around nine tenths being singletons. Input material: blood. The receptors shown here come from a man aged 30 to 45 in good health.

The CDR3 sequence: CASRGPYEQYF. CDR3 in DNA: TGCGCCAGCAGGGGACCCTACGAGCAGTACTTC. This rearrangement joins TRBV10-2 to TRBJ2-7, with D perhaps TRBD1 or TRBD2 (5 bases each). Looked up from germline, CDR1 is WSHSY and CDR2 is SAAADI. V was shortened by 6 bases and J by 2 bases, with 5 bases between the two germline ends. This CDR3 spans 11 amino acids.

The chain joins TRBV21-1 to TRBJ2-7; the table names TRBD2, a call not compared with the DNA. TRBV21-1 is a pseudogene. CDR3 length: 11 residues. This CDR3 is CASGGIYEQYF. The CDR3 DNA reads TGTGCCAGCGGGGGGATTTACGAGCAGTACTTC.

The chain joins TRBV18 to TRBJ1-5, with a tentative D call TRBD1 (6 bases). The CDR3 length is 15 residues. Germline V gene data show CDR1 as KGHSH and CDR2 as LQKENI. V gave up 4 bases and J gave up 5 bases, with 15 bases separating them. The CDR3 nucleotides are TGTGCCAGCTCACTAAGAAACAGGGCCGATCAGCCCCAGCATTTT. Its protein is CASSLRNRADQPQHF.

J is TRBJ1-3 and V is TRBV11-2; 7 bases agree with TRBD1. V dropped 4 bases and J dropped 3; count of bases not matched to a gene: 18. The germline V gene encodes CDR1 SGHAT and CDR2 FQNNGV. CDR3 length: 19 amino acids. This CDR3 reads CASSSLQGQRVVRGNTIYF. The CDR3, as DNA: TGTGCCAGCAGCTCCCTACAGGGGCAGAGGGTGGTTCGTGGAAACACCATATATTTT.

V is TRBV28 and J is TRBJ2-7; 8 nucleotides align to TRBD2. This CDR3 region has 16 residues. The ends lost 5 bases at V and 5 bases at J; junction bases unmatched: 14. Germline-derived CDR1 and CDR2 are MDHEN and SYDVKM. DNA for the CDR3: TGTGCCAGCAGTGACAAACCCGGGACTAGAAGCGACGAGCAGTACTTC. Amino acids: CASSDKPGTRSDEQYF.

V is TRBV30 and J is TRBJ2-7; D assignment may be TRBD1 or TRBD2 (5 bases each). The V gene's germline CDR1 is GTSNPN and CDR2 SVGIG (reference sequence). The CDR3 is made up of 13 amino acids. V dropped 8 bases and J dropped 4 bases, with 18 bases sitting between them. The CDR3 sequence is CAILSGTLYEQYF. For the CDR3, the DNA is TGTGCCATCCTATCGGGGACCTTATACGAGCAGTACTTC.

The chain couples TRBV19 to TRBJ2-7, with 7 bases aligning to TRBD1. After removal of 4 bases from V and 2 bases from J, the junction contained 8 bases not matched to a gene. Germline loops: CDR1 LNHDA, CDR2 SQIVND (reference sequence). The CDR3 contains 15 residues. CDR3 bases: TGTGCCAGTAGTACTCCCGGGACAGAGACCTACGAGCAGTACTTC. Translation: CASSTPGTETYEQYF.

This clone occurred a few times. The CDR3 DNA is TGTGCCAGCAGTGAATACGTACTGTCTACAGGGGGCTCCTATAATTCACCCCTCCACTTT. Encoded protein: CASSEYVLSTGGSYNSPLHF. The V gene is TRBV6-1, the J gene TRBJ1-6, with 8 bases aligning to TRBD1. The CDR3 covers 20 residues. The V and J ends lost 2 bases and 0 bases, in that order; junction bases with no gene match: 12. Germline-derived CDR1 and CDR2 are MNHNS and SASEGT.

The chain combines TRBV20-1 with TRBJ1-1; no firm D call. Germline-derived CDR1 and CDR2 are DFQATT and SNEGSKA (reference sequence). V shed 4 bases and J shed 4 bases, with 4 bases lying between them. The CDR3 consists of 10 residues. The CDR3 nucleotides read TGCAGTGCTATGGGCACTGAAGCTTTCTTT. Amino acid sequence: CSAMGTEAFF.

This chain connects TRBV5-4 to TRBJ1-1; possible D gene TRBD1, 5 bases. The length of the CDR3 is 13 residues. With 4 bases removed from V and 8 bases from J, the gap between germline ends came to 15 bases. The germline CDR1 and CDR2 sequences are SGHNT and YYREEE (reference sequence). The CDR3 nucleotides are TGTGCCAGCAGCCGGGGGTCCGGGGTAGAAGCTTTCTTT. Its protein product is CASSRGSGVEAFF.

V is TRBV3-1 (or the pseudogene TRBV3-2) and J is TRBJ2-3, with a tentative D call TRBD2 (6 bases). Trimming shortened V by 2 bases and J by 0 bases, and 18 bases separated the two germline ends. The CDR3 totals 18 residues. Germline CDR1 is LGHDT and CDR2 is YNNKEL (reference sequence). CDR3 sequence reads: CASSQSLARGTSTDTQYF. CDR3 coding DNA: TGTGCCAGCAGCCAAAGTCTAGCGAGGGGAACTAGCACAGATACGCAGTATTTT.

The rearrangement uses TRBV5-4 and TRBJ2-2; D remains unclear. V gave up 3 bases and J gave up 3 bases, with 6 bases separating them. In germline, CDR1 is SGHNT, CDR2 YYREEE (reference sequence). The CDR3 is 13 amino acids. The CDR3 reads CASSYRDTGELFF. CDR3 bases: TGTGCCAGCAGCTACCGAGACACCGGGGAGCTGTTTTTT.

This rearrangement joins TRBV3-1 (or the pseudogene TRBV3-2) to TRBJ2-1, with TRBD2 identical over 13 bases. Per germline, CDR1 LGHDT and CDR2 YNNKEL (reference sequence). The CDR3 is 15 residues long. Losses at the gene ends were 1 base for V and 8 bases for J; bases not matched to a gene: 2. CDR3 region: CASSQGLAGGDEQFF. As DNA, the CDR3 is TGTGCCAGCAGCCAAGGACTAGCGGGGGGCGATGAGCAGTTCTTC.

The rearrangement links TRBV4-1 to TRBJ1-2, with D possibly TRBD1 on 6 matching bases. Germline CDR1 is MGHRA and CDR2 is YSYEKL. CDR3 length equals 17 residues. Trimming took off 0 bases at V and 1 base at J, with 15 bases between the two ends. The CDR3 region is CASSQDLGGRGNYGYTF. Here the CDR3 DNA reads TGCGCCAGCAGCCAAGATCTGGGGGGCAGGGGTAACTATGGCTACACCTTC.

The chain is built from TRBV27 and TRBJ2-3; 7 bases map to TRBD1. V lost 3 bases to trimming and J lost 9 bases; unmatched junction nucleotides: 3. The CDR3 is 12 residues long. Germline CDR1 and CDR2: MNHEY and SMNVEV (reference sequence). The CDR3 here is CASSLLQGTQYF. As DNA, the CDR3 is TGTGCCAGCAGTTTGTTACAGGGGACGCAGTATTTT.

This chain joins TRBV3-1 (or the pseudogene TRBV3-2) and TRBJ2-1; D not certain. The CDR3 sequence is 13 residues long. V was clipped by 1 base and J by 9 bases, with 10 bases between them. Germline V gene lookup returns CDR1 LGHDT and CDR2 YNNKEL (reference sequence). The CDR3 sequence is CASSQARGLEQFF. Here the CDR3 DNA reads TGTGCCAGCAGCCAAGCGAGAGGCCTTGAGCAGTTCTTC.

The CDR3 nucleotides are TGCGCCAGCAGCTCCCCCAGGGGGGAAGCTTTCTTT. Encoded protein: CASSSPRGEAFF. The rearrangement links TRBV5-1 to TRBJ1-1, with TRBD1 matching over 7 bases. Per the germline V gene, CDR1 is SGHRS and CDR2 is YFSETQ. CDR3 size: 12 residues. Trimming removed 3 bases from V and 8 bases from J; junction bases left unmatched: 4.

The CDR3 loop reads CASRQWGADTQYF. The CDR3 DNA is TGTGCCAGCAGACAATGGGGGGCAGATACGCAGTATTTT. J is TRBJ2-3 and V is TRBV2; weak D call: TRBD2 (6 bases). V lost 6 bases and J 4 bases, leaving 11 bases between the germline ends. The CDR3 has 13 amino acids. Germline V gene data show CDR1 as SNHLY and CDR2 as FYNNEI. The full variable domain, with the rest looked up from reference TRBV2 and TRBJ2-3, is EPEVTQTPSHQVTQMGQEVILRCVPISNHLYFYWYRQILGQKVEFLVSFYNNEISEKSEIFDDQFSVERPDGSNFTLKIRSTKLEDSAMYFCASRQWGADTQYFGPGTRLTVL.

The chain carries TRBV19 and TRBJ1-5; 8 bases agree with TRBD1. The length of the CDR3 is 15 residues. CDR1 LNHDA and CDR2 SQIVND come from the germline V gene (reference sequence). V was pared by 9 bases and J by 3 bases, with 10 bases of the junction left unmatched. CDR3 DNA sequence: TGTGCCAGCCACCGGACAGGGTGGGACAATCAGCCCCAGCATTTT. As protein: CASHRTGWDNQPQHF.

The CDR3 DNA reads TGTGCCAGCAGCTCCGGACAGGGGGGGGCCGGGGAGCTGTTTTTT. Encoded protein: CASSSGQGGAGELFF. V is TRBV7-9 and J is TRBJ2-2; 10 bases are shared with TRBD1. CDR1 and CDR2 (germline): SEHNR, FQNEAQ (reference sequence). The V gene end was trimmed by 4 bases and the J gene end by 6 bases; junction bases not matched to a gene: 5. CDR3 length: 15 residues.

The genes are TRBV7-3 and TRBJ2-1; the D gene is possibly TRBD2 (6 bases). This CDR3 comprises 18 residues. Germline V lookup: CDR1 SGHTA, CDR2 FQGTGA. V was clipped by 5 bases and J by 2 bases, with 22 bases between them. CDR3 amino acids: CASSQPEGLLKPYNEQFF. Written as DNA, the CDR3 is TGTGCCAGCAGCCAACCCGAGGGACTTCTTAAGCCCTACAATGAGCAGTTCTTC.

This chain joins TRBV6-2 or TRBV6-3 and TRBJ1-2; D gene unclear. Trimming left V 4 bases short and J 8 bases short, with 14 bases between. Germline V gives CDR1 MNHEY, CDR2 SVGEGT. The CDR3 spans 13 residues. CDR3: CASSSRPGRGYTF. Here the CDR3 DNA reads TGTGCCAGCAGTTCAAGACCTGGAAGGGGCTACACCTTC.

The rearrangement uses TRBV28 and TRBJ1-5; D is possibly TRBD1 (5 bases). The CDR3 spans 15 residues. V lost 2 bases, J lost 5 bases, and 13 bases lay in between. Germline V gene lookup returns CDR1 MDHEN and CDR2 SYDVKM. The CDR3 nucleotides are TGTGCCAGCAGTTTAGTTAGGGGAGGATATCAGCCCCAGCATTTT. It specifies CASSLVRGGYQPQHF.

The rearrangement links TRBV5-6 to TRBJ1-1; D gene unclear. V was shortened by 2 bases and J by 10 bases, with 15 bases between the two germline ends. CDR3 length equals 13 residues. Germline V gene sequence: CDR1 SGHDT, CDR2 YYEEEE. The CDR3 nucleotides are TGTGCCAGCAGCTTACTTCTTAAGGGTTCAGCTTTCTTT. Translated: CASSLLLKGSAFF.

This clone was seen a handful of times. Other DNA sequences in this sample translate to the same CDR3. V and J are TRBV7-3 and TRBJ2-2; D gene uncertain. The length of the CDR3 is 14 residues. Trimming left V 2 bases short and J 9 bases short, with 13 bases between. CDR1 is SGHTA, CDR2 FQGTGA, per germline. The CDR3 sequence is CASSLQSGSRELFF. The CDR3 DNA follows: TGTGCCAGCAGCTTACAGTCCGGCTCCAGGGAGCTGTTTTTT.

This clone is a singleton in its sample. The chain links TRBV6-6 to TRBJ1-5; 7 nucleotides match TRBD1. CDR3 length: 14 residues. Germline V CDR1 and CDR2: MNHNY, SVGAGI (reference sequence). Trimming removed 6 bases from V and 7 bases from J; junction bases left unmatched: 9. CDR3 amino acids: CASSQQGTEQPQHF. The DNA for the CDR3 is TGTGCCAGCAGCCAACAGGGGACTGAGCAGCCCCAGCATTTT.

The chain employs TRBV3-1 (or the pseudogene TRBV3-2) and TRBJ2-1, with D possibly TRBD2 on 6 matching bases. V lost 0 bases, J lost 7 bases, and 19 bases lay in between. Per germline, CDR1 LGHDT and CDR2 YNNKEL (reference sequence). The CDR3 spans 17 residues. CDR3 bases: TGTGCCAGCAGCCAAGACTATGGGCGGGGATACAGAAATGAGCAGTTCTTC. Translation: CASSQDYGRGYRNEQFF.

The chain links TRBV4-3 to TRBJ1-3; D perhaps matches TRBD1 (6 bases). CDR3 length: 15 amino acids. Trimming took off 0 bases at V and 4 bases at J, with 10 bases between the two ends. Germline-derived CDR1 and CDR2 are LGHNA and YSLEER. This CDR3 is CASSQDSGAGNTIYF. CDR3 DNA sequence: TGCGCCAGCAGCCAAGATTCAGGGGCCGGAAACACCATATATTTT.

The chain joins TRBV2 to TRBJ2-7; TRBD2 matches 7 bases. This CDR3 is 13 amino acids long. Per the germline V gene, CDR1 is SNHLY and CDR2 is FYNNEI. V trimming: 4 bases; J trimming: 5 bases; junction bases outside the gene matches: 5. CDR3 coding DNA: TGTGCCAGCAGTGGTCATCGGGGGGACGAGCAGTACTTC. Its protein is CASSGHRGDEQYF.

This chain connects TRBV27 to TRBJ1-1; D not resolved. CDR1 MNHEY and CDR2 SMNVEV come from the germline V gene (reference sequence). V was shortened by 3 bases and J by 7 bases, with 15 bases between the two germline ends. The CDR3 loop spans 14 amino acids. CDR3 bases: TGTGCCAGCAGTTTCCTCAACCTCATTGATGAAGCTTTCTTT. Protein product: CASSFLNLIDEAFF.

The V and J genes are TRBV19 and TRBJ1-1, with a tentative D call TRBD1 (5 bases). The CDR3 totals 14 residues. Germline V CDR1 and CDR2: LNHDA, SQIVND (reference sequence). V lost 7 bases and J 2 bases, leaving 14 bases between the germline ends. The CDR3 protein is CASTHDSLNTEAFF. CDR3 DNA: TGTGCCAGTACCCACGACAGCCTTAACACTGAAGCTTTCTTT.